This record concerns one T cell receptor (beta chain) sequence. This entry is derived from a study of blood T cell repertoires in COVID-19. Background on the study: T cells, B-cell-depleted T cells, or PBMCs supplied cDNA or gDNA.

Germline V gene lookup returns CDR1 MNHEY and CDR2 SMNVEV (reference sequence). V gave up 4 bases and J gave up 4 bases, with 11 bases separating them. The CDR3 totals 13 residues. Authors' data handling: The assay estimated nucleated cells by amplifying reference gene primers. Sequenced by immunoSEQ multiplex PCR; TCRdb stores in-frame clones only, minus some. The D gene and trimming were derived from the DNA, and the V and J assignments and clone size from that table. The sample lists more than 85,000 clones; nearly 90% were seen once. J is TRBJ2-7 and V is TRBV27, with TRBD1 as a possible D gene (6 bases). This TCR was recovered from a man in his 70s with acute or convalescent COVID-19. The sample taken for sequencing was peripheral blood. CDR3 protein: CASSWARGYEQYV. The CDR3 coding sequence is TGTGCCAGCAGTTGGGCCAGGGGTTACGAGCAGTACGTC.